The present TCR beta chain was sequenced within a study of T-cell memory formation after mild COVID-19. The V gene lost 7 bases and the J gene lost 4 bases, with 11 bases spanning the gap. The CDR3 runs 12 residues. Germline loops: CDR1 SNHLY, CDR2 FYNNEI. MiXCR, applied by TCRdb to the 5' RACE reads, yields one record per CDR3 protein. Counted here are around 340,000 distinct CDR3 sequences, roughly 14% occurring once; the ten biggest clones make up around a fifth. Sequencing used PBMCs or a T cell subset sorted from them (not recorded which). The TCR was taken from a young man who had mild COVID-19 (a few samples of this study predate the infection). Cell type and time point are not known. The genes are TRBV2 and TRBJ2-7; D ambiguous. CDR3 sequence: CASTGDTYEQYF. The DNA for the CDR3 is TGTGCCAGCACAGGTGATACTTACGAGCAGTACTTC.